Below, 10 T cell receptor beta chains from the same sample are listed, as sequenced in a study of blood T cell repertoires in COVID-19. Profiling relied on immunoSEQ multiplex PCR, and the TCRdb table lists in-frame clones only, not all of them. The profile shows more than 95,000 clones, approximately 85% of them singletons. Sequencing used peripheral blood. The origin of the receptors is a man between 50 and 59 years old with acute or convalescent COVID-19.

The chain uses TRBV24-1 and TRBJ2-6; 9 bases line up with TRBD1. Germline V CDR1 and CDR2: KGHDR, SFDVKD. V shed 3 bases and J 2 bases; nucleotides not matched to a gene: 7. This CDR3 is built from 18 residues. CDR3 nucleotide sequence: TGTGCCACCAGTGATAGTCCCGGGACAGGGACTGGGGCCAACGTCCTGACTTTC. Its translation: CATSDSPGTGTGANVLTF.

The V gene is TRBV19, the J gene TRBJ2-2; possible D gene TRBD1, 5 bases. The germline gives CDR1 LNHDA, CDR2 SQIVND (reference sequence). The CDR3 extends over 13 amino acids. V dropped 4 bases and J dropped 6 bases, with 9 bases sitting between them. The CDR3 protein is CASSTGAAGELFF. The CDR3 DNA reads TGTGCCAGTAGTACTGGGGCCGCCGGGGAGCTGTTTTTT. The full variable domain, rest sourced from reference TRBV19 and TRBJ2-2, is DGGITQSPKYLFRKEGQNVTLSCEQNLNHDAMYWYRQDPGQGLRLIYYSQIVNDFQKGDIAEGYSVSREKKESFPLTVTSAQKNPTAFYLCASSTGAAGELFFGEGSRLTVL.

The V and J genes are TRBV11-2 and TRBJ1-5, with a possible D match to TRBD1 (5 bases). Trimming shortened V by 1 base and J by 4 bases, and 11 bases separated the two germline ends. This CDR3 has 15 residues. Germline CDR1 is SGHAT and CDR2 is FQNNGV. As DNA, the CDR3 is TGTGCCAGCAGCTTAGGTCCTAGGGGTAATCAGCCCCAGCATTTT. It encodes CASSLGPRGNQPQHF.

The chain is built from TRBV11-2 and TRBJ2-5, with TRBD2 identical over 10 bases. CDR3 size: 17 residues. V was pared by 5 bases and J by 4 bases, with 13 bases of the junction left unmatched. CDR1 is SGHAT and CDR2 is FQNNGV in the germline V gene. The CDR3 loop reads CASSRNLLAGVPETQYF. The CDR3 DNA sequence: TGTGCCAGCAGCAGAAATCTCCTAGCGGGAGTCCCAGAGACCCAGTACTTC.

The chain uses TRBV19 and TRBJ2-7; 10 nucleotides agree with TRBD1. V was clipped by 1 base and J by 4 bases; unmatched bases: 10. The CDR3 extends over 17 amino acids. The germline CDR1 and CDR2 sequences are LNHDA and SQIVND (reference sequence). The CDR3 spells CASSIANRDRGKYEQYF. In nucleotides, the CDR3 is TGTGCCAGTAGTATAGCTAACCGGGACAGGGGTAAATACGAGCAGTACTTC.

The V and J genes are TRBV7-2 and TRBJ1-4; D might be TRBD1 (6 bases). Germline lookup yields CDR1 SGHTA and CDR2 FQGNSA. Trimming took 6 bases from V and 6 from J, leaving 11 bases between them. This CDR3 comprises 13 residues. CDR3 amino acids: CASSSQGDEKLFF. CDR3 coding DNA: TGTGCCAGCAGTTCACAGGGAGATGAAAAACTGTTTTTT.

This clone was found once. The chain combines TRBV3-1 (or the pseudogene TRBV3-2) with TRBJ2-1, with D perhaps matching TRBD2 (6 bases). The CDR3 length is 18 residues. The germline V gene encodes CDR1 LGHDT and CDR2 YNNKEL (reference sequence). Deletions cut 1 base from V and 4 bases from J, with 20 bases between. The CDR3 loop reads CASSQVPPWDGRYNEQFF. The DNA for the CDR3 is TGTGCCAGCAGCCAAGTGCCCCCTTGGGACGGGAGATACAATGAGCAGTTCTTC.

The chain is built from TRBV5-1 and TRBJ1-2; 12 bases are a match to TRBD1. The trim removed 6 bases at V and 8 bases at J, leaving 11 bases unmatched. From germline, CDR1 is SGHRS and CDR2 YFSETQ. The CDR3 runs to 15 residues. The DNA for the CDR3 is TGCGCCAGCACCCCGGGGGGACAGGGGGCGCGCGGCTACACCTTC. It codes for CASTPGGQGARGYTF.

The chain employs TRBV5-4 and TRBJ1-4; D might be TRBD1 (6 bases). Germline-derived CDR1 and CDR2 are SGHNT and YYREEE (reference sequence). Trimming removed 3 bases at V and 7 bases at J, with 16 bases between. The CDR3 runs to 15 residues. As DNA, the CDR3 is TGTGCCAGCAGCTCGGTCGCGGGGGCCGGTGAAAAACTGTTTTTT. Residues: CASSSVAGAGEKLFF.

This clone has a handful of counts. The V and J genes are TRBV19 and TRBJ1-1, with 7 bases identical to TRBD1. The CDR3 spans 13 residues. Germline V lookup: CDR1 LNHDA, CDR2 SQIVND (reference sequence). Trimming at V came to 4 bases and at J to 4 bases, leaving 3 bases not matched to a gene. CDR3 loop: CASSNRGGTEAFF. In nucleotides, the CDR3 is TGTGCCAGTAGTAACAGGGGAGGCACTGAAGCTTTCTTT.